This T cell receptor (beta chain) was profiled in a study of shared clonotypes between healthy human individuals. Study in general: Donors consisted of two women and a few men between 18 and 49. Study-level findings and limits: It was expected that sequencing depth would affect clonotype sharing among donors.

A single count supports this clone. Its antigen is not identified. Method: immunoSEQ multiplex PCR; TCRdb's copy keeps in-frame clones and lacks some. This sample carries some 530,000 clones, approximately 80% of them seen once, and the ten largest clones take around 12%. Only Caucasian adults living in Nashville, Tennessee served as donors. The germline CDR1 and CDR2 sequences are KGHSH and LQKENI. The CDR3 totals 19 residues. Losses at the gene ends were 5 bases for V and 0 bases for J; bases not matched to a gene: 14. The sequence derives from a middle-aged woman in good health. Some clones in this sample may be carry-over from other donors' samples. The specimen was PBMCs. The chain is built from TRBV18 and TRBJ1-5, with 9 positions matching TRBD1. The CDR3 DNA sequence: TGTGCCAGCTCATACATAGGGAGGACAGGGGCCTATAGCAATCAGCCCCAGCATTTT. It is translated as CASSYIGRTGAYSNQPQHF.